This TCR beta chain was observed in a study of blood T cell repertoires in COVID-19. This clone came up a few times. Profiled with immunoSEQ multiplex PCR; TCRdb holds only in-frame clones, not every one. The data contain more than 200,000 clones, 79% of them singletons. CDR1 and CDR2 from the germline V gene are LGHNT and FRNRAP. The CDR3 totals 14 residues. V lost 0 bases and J lost 6, with 9 bases in between. V gene TRBV12-5 combines with J gene TRBJ2-1; a weak D match, TRBD1 (6 bases). Sequencing was done on a sample of peripheral blood. The receptor's source is a woman in her thirties or forties with active or convalescent COVID-19. The CDR3 coding sequence is TGTGCTAGTGGTTTGGTCAGACAGGTCAATGAGCAGTTCTTC. This sequence encodes CASGLVRQVNEQFF.